This T cell receptor beta chain was identified in a study of cytomegalovirus exposure and HLA in healthy donors. The CDR3 loop spans 15 amino acids. V was trimmed by 5 bases and J by 0 bases, leaving 13 bases between them. The germline V gene has CDR1 SGHRS and CDR2 YFSETQ. Study observations and caveats: A link between a missense DCLRE1C variant and TCR beta V- and J-gene trimming emerged from a later analysis. In vitro assays verified that three CMV-associated chains recognized CMV antigens specifically. Donors belonging to an Asian-associated ancestry cluster reportedly showed fewer N-insertions in productive TCRs than the 666-donor mean, according to what a later analysis found. Indistinguishable V segments such as TRBV6-2 and TRBV6-3 were excluded.

Comment on this clone: Antigen specificity is unknown.

This PCR relied on a set of 60 Vbeta primers and 13 Jbeta primers. Generated by immunoSEQ multiplex PCR, the TCRdb table keeps only in-frame clones and is missing some. Altogether roughly 120,000 clones are present, about 80% being singletons, with the ten largest covering about 2.6%. This receptor was taken from a man aged 25-45 years in good health and CMV-seronegative. The chain carries TRBV5-1 and TRBJ2-3, with unresolved D. The sequencing sample was made of PBMCs. For the CDR3, the DNA is TGCGCCAGCAGTCGTGGCGGCCTGAGCACAGATACGCAGTATTTT. As protein: CASSRGGLSTDTQYF.